These 3 T cell receptor beta chains were all obtained from the same sample, sequenced in a study of shared clonotypes between healthy human individuals. Assay: immunoSEQ multiplex PCR; the TCRdb copy retains only in-frame clones and omits some. Seen here are approximately 1.5 million clones, 98% to 99% observed once, and the top ten hold about 0.35%. Sequencing was performed on naive CD4+ T cells sorted from blood. Subset described: CD45RA+ positively selected. The receptors shown here come from a man aged 25 to 45 in good health.

The chain has TRBV9 and TRBJ2-3; weak D call: TRBD2 (6 bases). V lost 4 bases and J 2 bases, leaving 14 bases between the germline ends. This CDR3 spans 15 amino acids. Germline-derived CDR1 and CDR2 are SGDLS and YYNGEE. The CDR3 DNA reads TGTGCCAGCAGCTATGTGGGAGGAGCCACAGATACGCAGTATTTT. Encoded protein: CASSYVGGATDTQYF.

The V call is TRBV11-3, the J call TRBJ2-3, with TRBD2 identical over 10 bases. Unmatched junction bases numbered 2, after V lost 3 bases and J lost 2 bases. The germline V gene has CDR1 SGHNT and CDR2 YENEEA. The CDR3 length is 15 residues. CDR3 residues: CASSFTSGTTDTQYF. Here the CDR3 DNA reads TGTGCCAGCAGCTTTACTAGCGGGACCACAGATACGCAGTATTTT.

This rearrangement joins TRBV6-1 to TRBJ2-7; 14 nucleotides match TRBD2. V shed 7 bases, J shed 4 bases, and the junction held 6 bases outside the gene matches. The germline V gene has CDR1 MNHNS and CDR2 SASEGT. The CDR3 is 15 residues long. The CDR3: CASIRTSGRLYEQYF. CDR3 in DNA: TGTGCCAGCATCCGGACTAGCGGGAGGCTATACGAGCAGTACTTC.